This T cell receptor (beta chain) stems from a study of identical twins. Study observations and caveats: Abundant beta clonotypes from cord blood had fewer insertions, unlike memory repertoires, which showed none.

The CDR3 runs 13 residues. The germline V gene has CDR1 MNHEY and CDR2 SVGAGI. The V gene end was trimmed by 8 bases and the J gene end by 4 bases; junction bases not matched to a gene: 7. On this clonotype itself: The antigen is not known.

Template switching created a universal primer site, and the cDNA included unique molecular identifiers. TCRdb independently ran MiXCR on the 5' RACE reads; one entry per CDR3 protein. The sample includes 470,000 or so distinct CDR3 sequences, less than 25% seen only once; the top ten take about 3%. The same data also contributed to another study, on T cells expressing NK-cell markers. That report adds: The authors applied an anti-gamma-delta TCR antibody in several experiments, and it restricted sorting to alpha-beta TCR T cells.

The TCR was taken from a woman between 18 and 29 years old in good health. The rearrangement links TRBV6-5 to TRBJ1-1, with 7 nucleotides matching TRBD1. Input material: CD4+ T cells sorted from blood. This chain's CDR3 is CASGYRGPTEAFF. The CDR3, as DNA: TGTGCCAGCGGCTACAGGGGCCCCACTGAAGCTTTCTTT.